This T cell receptor beta chain was identified during a study of blood T cells in healthy people across ages (dated by TCRdb to 2014 to 2015). For context, the study as a whole: In model experiments, template switching captured about one uniquely barcoded TCR beta cDNA molecule for every two T cells. The study analyzed two additional independent replicas of 1 million unique cDNA reads from the same blood draw for two donors, one aged 18 to 30 and one aged 80 or older. Donors were grouped into four age groups: young (average about 15 years), middle-aged (39), aged (over 55) and long-lived (around 80). To track age-related changes in TCR beta repertoire diversity, the study relied on deep sequencing normalized with unique cDNA molecular identifiers. Results the study describes overall, beyond this receptor: The percentage of naive T cells measured by flow cytometry correlated strongly with observed TCR beta diversity. The long-lived group showed more naive CD4+ T cells, fewer expanded clones and increased TCR diversity than the aged group, suggesting age selection. Because the CMV infection status of the donors was unknown, age-related changes in expanded clonotypes may potentially have been confounded. Since profiling was done on bulk unsorted PBMCs, naive and antigen-experienced compartments could not be conclusively compared. As age increased, observed TCR beta diversity per million T cells dropped in a roughly linear way, and a significant reduction was already evident by age 40. Estimates of total diversity based on one million sequenced T cells were regarded as lower bounds and as underestimates.

This clonotype has only a few counts. What antigen it recognizes has not been identified. No base quality information exists; no much larger clone differs at one position. To prepare the library, 5' RACE was applied. Instrument used: Illumina HiSeq 2500. A second PCR of about 6 to 12 cycles was performed with a sample-barcoded 5' primer and a J-beta primer mix. A template-switch 5' adaptor carrying 12 random nucleotides introduced a unique molecular identifier onto each TCR beta cDNA molecule. At least 2.5 million CDR3-containing paired-end reads were obtained from each sample. All of the RNA was converted into first-strand cDNA using the Mint cDNA synthesis kit, with a TRBC-specific oligonucleotide serving as the primer. After uracil-DNA glycosylase treatment, a first 18-cycle PCR used universal primers M1SS and BC2_uni_R on all cDNA. The source study handled its data this way. Each sample was normalized by randomly selecting 1 million high-quality reads, each carrying a distinct molecular identifier. Instead of being binned into consensus sequences, reads with shared molecular identifiers were discarded. MiTCR, run with a Q25 quality threshold and the strictest error-elimination algorithm, handled CDR3 identification, clonotype clustering and error correction. Lower-bound total TCR beta diversity was estimated with a nonparametric unseen species model using Euler transformation. Starting from the raw public reads, TCRdb applied fastp trimming at Q25, assembled clones with MiXCR and retained in-frame beta chains. Rows are combined by CDR3 protein, so each entry shows the most common genes and DNA. None of the V and J calls come from the authors' own analysis; TCRdb made them. The sample records hundreds of thousands of distinct CDR3 sequences, 25% of which are singletons. The ten largest clones capture 9.4% of the sample.

From V the trimming removes 6 bases and from J it removes 7 bases, while the gene matches leave 13 bases of the junction unaccounted for. From the cysteine up to the phenylalanine, the CDR3 has a length of 15 residues. Only CDR3 DNA is held: 45 bases, read in frame from base 1. Based on the germline V gene (reference sequence), the CDR1 and CDR2 sequences are DFQATT and SNEGSKA. The roughly 42 donors, aged about 6 to 90 years, were systemically healthy Caucasian individuals from Russia. Ten milliliters of peripheral blood were drawn from each donor into EDTA-treated Vacutainer tubes. PBMCs were isolated by Ficoll-Paque density-gradient centrifugation, with at least 6 million obtained per sample. Trizol reagent was used to extract total RNA from the PBMCs, yielding at least 5.5 micrograms per sample. For every donor, flow cytometry on a PBMC aliquot measured the percentage of naive CD45RAhigh/CD27high T cells.

The same data also went into a second study, on T cells of mothers and their children. The second publication reports: Nine systemically healthy Caucasian individuals served as donors, namely three mothers together with their six children. cDNA synthesis used all of the extracted RNA, with 1.5 ug of RNA in each 15 ul reaction. In the second PCR, the M1S primer introduced both the sample barcodes and 2-4 random nucleotides. Over 9.5 million TCR beta CDR3 reads were obtained for each mother, and 3 million to 3.5 million reads were obtained for each child. In both related and unrelated pairs, thymic selection shapes the output of TCR recombination in a similar way, with inherited differences having only a minor effect. Normalized repertoire overlap was always slightly but never significantly higher in related than unrelated mother-child pairs. No persistent microchimeric T cell clones were detected, at a sensitivity of 80 to 100 clones per million clonotypes. Deep NGS was used in the study to compare the TCR beta repertoires of mothers and children and to look for features that separate related mother-child pairs from unrelated individuals. Mothers averaged approximately 40 +/- 4 years of age and children averaged around 10 +/- 4 years. After adapter ligation was performed with NEBNext reagents, the libraries were sequenced on an Illumina HiSeq 2000 with 100+100 nt paired-end reads. To prevent cross-contamination, the mother and child libraries were prepared one month apart and sequenced in separate runs. For each donor, somewhere between roughly 450,000 and 2,100,000 distinct TCR beta clonotypes were identified. Naive TCR beta clonotypes were estimated from low-frequency clonotypes matched to each donor's FACS-determined naive share, without sorting.

The receptor comes from a boy aged 10-17 years in good health. The chain couples TRBV20-1 to TRBJ2-1, and 9 bases in between align with TRBD1. The sequenced sample consisted of blood. The DNA sequence reads TGCAGTGCCCATTCCGGGACAGGGAAATGGAATGAGCAGTTCTTC. This gives the protein CSAHSGTGKWNEQFF.